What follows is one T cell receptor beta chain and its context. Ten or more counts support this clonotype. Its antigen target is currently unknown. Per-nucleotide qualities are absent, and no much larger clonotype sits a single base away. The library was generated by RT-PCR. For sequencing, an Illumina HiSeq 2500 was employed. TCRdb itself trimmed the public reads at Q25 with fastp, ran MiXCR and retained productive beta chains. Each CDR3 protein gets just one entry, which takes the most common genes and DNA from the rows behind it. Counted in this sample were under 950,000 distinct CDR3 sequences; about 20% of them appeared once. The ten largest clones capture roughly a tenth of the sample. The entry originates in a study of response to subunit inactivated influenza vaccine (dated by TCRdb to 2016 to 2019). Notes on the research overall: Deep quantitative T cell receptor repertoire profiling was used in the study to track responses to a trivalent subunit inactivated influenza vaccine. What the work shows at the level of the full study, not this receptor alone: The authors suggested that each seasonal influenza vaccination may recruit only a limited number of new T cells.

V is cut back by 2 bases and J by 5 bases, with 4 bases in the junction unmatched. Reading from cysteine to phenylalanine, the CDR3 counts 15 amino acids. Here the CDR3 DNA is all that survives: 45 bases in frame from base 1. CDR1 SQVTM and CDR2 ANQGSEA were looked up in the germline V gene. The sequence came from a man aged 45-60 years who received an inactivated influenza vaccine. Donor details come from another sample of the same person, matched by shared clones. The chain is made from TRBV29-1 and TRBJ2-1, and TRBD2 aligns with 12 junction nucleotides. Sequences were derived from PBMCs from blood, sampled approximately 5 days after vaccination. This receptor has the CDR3 CSVEYRLAGDNEQFF. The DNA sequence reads TGCAGCGTTGAATACCGACTAGCGGGAGACAATGAGCAGTTCTTC.